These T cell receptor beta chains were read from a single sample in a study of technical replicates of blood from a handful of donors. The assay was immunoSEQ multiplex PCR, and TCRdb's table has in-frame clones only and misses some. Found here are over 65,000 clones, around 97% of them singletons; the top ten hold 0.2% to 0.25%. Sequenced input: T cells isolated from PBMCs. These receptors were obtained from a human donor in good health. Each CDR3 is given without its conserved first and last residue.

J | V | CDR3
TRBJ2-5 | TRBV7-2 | ASRRSGSSEQTQY
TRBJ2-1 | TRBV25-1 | ASSAAADYNEQF
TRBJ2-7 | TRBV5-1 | ASSFGQGADEQY
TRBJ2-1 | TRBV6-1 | ASSEGFGQGTYNEQF
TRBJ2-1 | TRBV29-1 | SVAGQGLDNEQF
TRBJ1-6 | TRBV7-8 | ASSATEGVGSPLH
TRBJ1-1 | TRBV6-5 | ASSYSDNQNTEAF
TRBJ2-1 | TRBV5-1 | ASSAGSSYNEQF
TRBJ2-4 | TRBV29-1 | SVSGGDKNIQY
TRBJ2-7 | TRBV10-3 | AISDAPGLAVYEQY
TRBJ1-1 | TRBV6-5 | ASSMGVQAF
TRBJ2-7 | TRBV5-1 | ASSFLAGGLYEQY